The 23 T cell receptor beta chains below come from one sample, sequenced in a study of CD8+CD57+ T cells in acquired aplastic anemia. TCR beta VDJ and CDR3 profiling used genomic DNA as template. TCRdb analysed the reads with MiXCR anew, one entry per CDR3 protein. The sample yields roughly 420,000 distinct CDR3 sequences, 60% to 80% seen once. Sequenced: sorted CD4+, CD8+, or CD8+CD57+ T cells (not recorded which) from PBMCs. Receptor source: a human donor in good health, serving as a control.

The genes are TRBV7-6 and TRBJ2-2; 7 nucleotides line up with TRBD2. The CDR3 spans 15 residues. Per the germline V gene, CDR1 is SGHVS and CDR2 is FNYEAQ. J gave up 8 bases and V 5 bases, and 11 bases lay outside the gene matches. The CDR3 loop reads CASSPRTSGSGELFF. The DNA for the CDR3 is TGTGCCAGCAGCCCCCGGACTAGTGGGAGTGGGGAGCTGTTTTTT.

With regard to this clonotype: Germline is not matched at one junction end, which may reflect a read error. The rearrangement joins TRBV7-6 to TRBJ2-2, with D possibly matching TRBD1 (7 bases). Germline assignment: CDR1 SGHVS and CDR2 FNYEAQ. CDR3 length: 16 residues. The DNA for the CDR3 is TGTGCCAGCAGTTTAGCCGTGACAGGGAGGACCAGGGAGCTGTTTTTT. Amino acids: CASSLAVTGRTRELFF.

This clonotype was counted many times. The genes are TRBV20-1 and TRBJ1-3, with D unresolved. The germline V gene has CDR1 DFQATT and CDR2 SNEGSKA (reference sequence). This CDR3 region has 14 residues. The V and J ends lost 5 bases and 0 bases respectively, with 11 bases between them. CDR3 DNA sequence: TGCAGTGCTCCCGCTACTTACTCTGGAAACACCATATATTTT. Its protein product is CSAPATYSGNTIYF.

This chain links TRBV2 with TRBJ2-1, with D tentatively TRBD1 (5 bases). This CDR3 is 16 amino acids long. The V end lost 8 bases, the J end lost 1 base, and 18 bases lay between the germline ends. Germline V gene data show CDR1 as SNHLY and CDR2 as FYNNEI. The CDR3: CASLARERGSYNEQFF. The CDR3 DNA sequence: TGTGCCAGCCTGGCTAGGGAAAGGGGATCCTACAATGAGCAGTTCTTC.

Many counts were recorded for this clonotype. The chain links TRBV20-1 to TRBJ2-2; TRBD2 agrees at 7 bases. V lost 7 bases and J lost 6; bases outside the gene matches: 8. The CDR3 length is 13 residues. The germline CDR1 and CDR2 sequences are DFQATT and SNEGSKA (reference sequence). CDR3 amino acids: CSVRGGRAGELFF. DNA for the CDR3: TGCAGTGTCCGGGGAGGGCGAGCCGGGGAGCTGTTTTTT.

Points on this clonotype: At one end the junction does not follow the germline gene, possibly because of a read error. CDR3 residues: CASSRAEGTGELLHF. The CDR3 DNA reads as TGCGCCAGCAGCCGGGCAGAGGGTACCGGGGAGCTGTTGCATTTT. The chain carries TRBV7-2 and TRBJ1-5; D gene uncertain. Per germline, CDR1 SGHTA and CDR2 FQGNSA. This CDR3 contains 15 residues.

This clonotype was recorded once. V is TRBV20-1 and J is TRBJ1-1, with no clear D. V gave up 3 bases and J gave up 10 bases, with 21 bases separating them. CDR3 size: 14 residues. Germline CDR1 and CDR2: DFQATT and SNEGSKA (reference sequence). CDR3: CSASPQAVNQRAFF. The CDR3 DNA reads TGCAGTGCTAGCCCACAAGCGGTGAACCAACGAGCTTTCTTT.

This rearrangement joins TRBV7-9 to TRBJ2-3; D unresolved. Germline assignment: CDR1 SEHNR and CDR2 FQNEAQ (reference sequence). This CDR3 is built from 16 residues. V was pared by 5 bases and J by 0 bases, with 15 bases between. The chain's CDR3 is CASSRNETDSTDTQYF. The CDR3 nucleotides are TGTGCCAGCAGCCGTAACGAGACGGATAGCACAGATACGCAGTATTTT.

This clonotype came up many times. This chain joins TRBV9 and TRBJ2-4; TRBD1 agrees at 8 bases. V gave up 4 bases and J gave up 8 bases; unmatched junction bases: 11. Germline-derived CDR1 and CDR2 are SGDLS and YYNGEE. This CDR3 contains 15 residues. In nucleotides, the CDR3 is TGTGCCAGCAGCACCAATCCAGGGGGCTCGGACATTCAGTACTTC. Translated: CASSTNPGGSDIQYF.

This clonotype was observed a few times. This chain links TRBV29-1 with TRBJ1-2, with D perhaps TRBD1 (5 bases). The CDR3 extends over 11 amino acids. CDR1 is SQVTM and CDR2 is ANQGSEA in the germline V gene. V shed 7 bases and J shed 8 bases, with 14 bases lying between them. This CDR3 reads CSGGGEGGYTF. CDR3 DNA sequence: TGCAGCGGGGGAGGGGAAGGAGGCTACACCTTC.

This clonotype was observed a few times. This sequence may be a read error, since a much larger clone differs from it by one base. This CDR3 is CASSLGWGGYTF. The CDR3 coding sequence is TGTGCCAGCAGTCTCGGCTGGGGCGGCTACACCTTC. V usage is TRBV2 and J usage is TRBJ1-2, with D possibly TRBD1 on 5 matching bases. The length of the CDR3 is 12 residues. V dropped 5 bases and J dropped 8 bases, with 12 bases sitting between them. Germline V gives CDR1 SNHLY, CDR2 FYNNEI.

In the case of this clonotype: The junction shows a germline mismatch at one end, possibly a read error. The CDR3 reads CASSFDDLSGQYKF. CDR3 DNA: TGTGCCAGCAGCTTTGACGACCTTAGCGGGCAGTATAAGTTT. The chain is built from TRBV7-2 and TRBJ2-3; 7 bases are a match to TRBD2. Germline V gives CDR1 SGHTA, CDR2 FQGNSA. The CDR3 covers 14 residues.

About this clonotype itself: At one end, the junction sequence differs from germline, possibly due to a read error. The rearrangement uses TRBV4-3 and TRBJ1-1; D is ambiguous. Per the germline V gene, CDR1 is LGHNA and CDR2 is YSLEER. This CDR3 is built from 15 residues. The CDR3 DNA sequence: TGCGCCAGCAGCCAAGTCGAGGGCATGAACACTGAAGCTCTCTTT. Translated: CASSQVEGMNTEALF.

V is TRBV14 and J is TRBJ2-7; the match to TRBD1 covers 11 bases. The CDR3 totals 14 residues. V lost 7 bases to trimming and J lost 4 bases; unmatched junction nucleotides: 6. Germline assignment: CDR1 SGHDN and CDR2 FVKESK. As DNA, the CDR3 is TGTGCCAGCACGAGGACAGGGGGCGAATACGAGCAGTACTTC. It encodes CASTRTGGEYEQYF.

This rearrangement joins TRBV5-1 to TRBJ1-1; D gene ambiguous. Trimming took off 0 bases at V and 1 base at J, with 16 bases between the two ends. The CDR3 length is 17 residues. CDR1 and CDR2 (germline): SGHRS, YFSETQ. CDR3 sequence: CASSLVAVPPRNTEAFF. The CDR3 bases are TGCGCCAGCAGCTTGGTAGCGGTTCCTCCGAGGAACACTGAAGCTTTCTTT.

The chain links TRBV10-3 to TRBJ2-7, with 9 positions matching TRBD2. CDR1 is ENHRY, CDR2 SYGVKD, per germline. The V gene end was trimmed by 5 bases and the J gene end by 6 bases; junction bases not matched to a gene: 8. The CDR3 has 14 residues. CDR3 sequence reads: CAISPSGVFSEQYF. CDR3 nucleotides: TGTGCCATCAGTCCTAGCGGGGTGTTTAGCGAGCAGTACTTC.

In its sample, this clonotype was seen many times. The V and J genes are TRBV4-1 and TRBJ2-3, with D perhaps given as TRBD1 or TRBD2 (5 bases each). V was pared by 0 bases and J by 4 bases, with 14 bases between. The CDR3 extends over 16 amino acids. Germline V gene sequence: CDR1 MGHRA, CDR2 YSYEKL. CDR3 residues: CASSQEGPLGADTQYF. The CDR3 coding sequence is TGCGCCAGCAGCCAAGAGGGACCATTAGGCGCAGATACGCAGTATTTT.

This clonotype occurred once. A read error is likely, as this CDR3 ends without the conserved phenylalanine or tryptophan. This sequence joins TRBV7-9 and TRBJ2-7, with D uncertain. The CDR3 runs 13 residues. Germline lookup yields CDR1 SEHNR and CDR2 FQNEAQ (reference sequence). Trimming left V 6 bases short and J 3 bases short, with 12 bases between. CDR3 sequence reads: CASRLPGNYEQYC. In nucleotides, the CDR3 is TGTGCCAGCAGACTGCCAGGTAACTACGAGCAGTACTGC.

This clonotype has just a few counts. V and J are TRBV12-3 or TRBV12-4 and TRBJ2-5; D is undetermined. V was cut by 9 bases and J by 5 bases, with 7 bases left in between. There are 10 residues in the CDR3. CDR3 sequence: CASTGETQYF. For the CDR3, the DNA is TGTGCCAGTACCGGTGAGACCCAGTACTTC.

The chain couples TRBV29-1 to TRBJ2-7; D ambiguous. CDR1 SQVTM and CDR2 ANQGSEA come from the germline V gene. This CDR3 has 12 amino acids. V was pared by 4 bases and J by 3 bases, with 10 bases between. The CDR3 sequence is CSVGESNYEQYF. The CDR3 DNA reads as TGCAGCGTTGGTGAATCTAACTACGAGCAGTACTTC.

This clonotype was recorded a few times. Relative to the germline gene, one junction end is altered; a read error may explain this. The chain joins TRBV3-1 to TRBJ1-1; D unclear. CDR3 length equals 15 residues. The germline CDR1 and CDR2 sequences are LGHDT and YNNKEL (reference sequence). CDR3 bases: TGTGCCAGCACCCAAGGGAGCGGACTGAACACTGAAGCTTTCTTT. Translation gives CASTQGSGLNTEAFF.

Concerning this clonotype: No conserved phenylalanine or tryptophan ends this CDR3, so it is likely a read error. The chain links TRBV29-1 to TRBJ1-3, with TRBD1 matching over 10 bases. CDR1 SQVTM and CDR2 ANQGSEA come from the germline V gene. There are 15 residues in the CDR3. V lost 4 bases to trimming and J lost 13 bases; unmatched junction nucleotides: 16. The CDR3 is CSVVGTGAAGDLIYG. In DNA, the CDR3 is TGCAGCGTTGTAGGGACAGGGGCGGCCGGGGACCTGATATATGGA.

This clonotype was seen at least ten times. The gene calls are TRBV12-3 or TRBV12-4 and TRBJ2-2; D gene ambiguous. Trimming left V 5 bases short and J 0 bases short, with 4 bases between. The CDR3 is 13 amino acids. The CDR3 sequence: CASSNTNTGELFF. CDR3 bases: TGTGCCAGCAGTAATACGAACACCGGGGAGCTGTTTTTT.